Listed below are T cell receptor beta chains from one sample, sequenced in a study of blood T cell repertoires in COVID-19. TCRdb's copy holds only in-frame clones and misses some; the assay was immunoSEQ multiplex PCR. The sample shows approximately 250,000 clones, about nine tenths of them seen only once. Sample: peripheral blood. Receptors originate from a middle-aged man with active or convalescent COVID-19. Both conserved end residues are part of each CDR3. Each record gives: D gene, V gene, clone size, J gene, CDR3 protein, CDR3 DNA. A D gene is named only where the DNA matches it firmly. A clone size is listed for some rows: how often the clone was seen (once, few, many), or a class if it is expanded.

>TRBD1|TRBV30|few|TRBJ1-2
CAWTQGVHGYTF
TGTGCCTGGACACAGGGGGTTCATGGCTACACCTTC
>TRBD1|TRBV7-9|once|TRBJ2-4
CASSQWGGQGGAKNIQYF
TGTGCCAGCAGCCAGTGGGGGGGACAGGGTGGTGCCAAAAACATTCAGTACTTC
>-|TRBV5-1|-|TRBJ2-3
CASSSQGIADTQYF
TGCGCCAGCAGCTCCCAGGGAATAGCAGATACGCAGTATTTT
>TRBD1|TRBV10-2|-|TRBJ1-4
CASGNRGLFTNEKLFF
TGCGCCAGCGGAAACAGGGGGCTGTTCACTAATGAAAAACTGTTTTTT
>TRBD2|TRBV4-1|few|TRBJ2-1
CASSQGLAGGPGDNEQFF
TGCGCCAGCAGCCAAGGACTAGCGGGAGGGCCCGGCGACAATGAGCAGTTCTTC
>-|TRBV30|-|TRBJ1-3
CAWKTTAGNTIYF
TGTGCCTGGAAAACGACAGCTGGAAACACCATATATTTT
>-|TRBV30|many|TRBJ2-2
CAWSPWARAARELFF
TGTGCCTGGAGTCCCTGGGCACGAGCCGCAAGGGAGCTGTTTTTT
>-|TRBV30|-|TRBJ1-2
CAGAGEGYGYTF
TGTGCCGGGGCCGGGGAGGGATATGGCTACACCTTC
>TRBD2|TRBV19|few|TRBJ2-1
CASSISSGRSTYNEQFF
TGTGCCAGTAGTATTTCTAGCGGGAGGAGTACCTACAATGAGCAGTTCTTC
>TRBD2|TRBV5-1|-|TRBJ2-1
CASSFLSAGGPNEQFF
TGCGCCAGCAGCTTCTTAAGTGCGGGGGGGCCCAATGAGCAGTTCTTC
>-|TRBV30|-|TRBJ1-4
CAWSDGTGIEKLFF
TGTGCCTGGAGTGACGGTACAGGTATAGAAAAACTGTTTTTT
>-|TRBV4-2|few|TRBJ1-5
CASSQEPDQPQHF
TGTGCCAGCAGCCAAGAGCCAGATCAGCCCCAGCATTTT
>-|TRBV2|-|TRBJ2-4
CASSGEGKNIQYF
TGTGCCAGCAGTGGTGAGGGTAAAAACATTCAGTACTTC
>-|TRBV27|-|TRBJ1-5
CASSRGRGGVQPQHF
TGTGCCAGCAGTAGGGGCAGGGGTGGTGTTCAGCCCCAGCATTTT
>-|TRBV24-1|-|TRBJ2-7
CATSGTSSEQYF
TGTGCCACCAGTGGGACTTCCTCGGAGCAGTACTTC
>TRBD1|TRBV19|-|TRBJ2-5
CASSKDRGQTQYF
TGTGCCAGTAGTAAAGACAGGGGGCAGACCCAGTACTTC
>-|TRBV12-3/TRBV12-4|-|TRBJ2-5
CASSTGRETQYF
TGTGCCAGCAGTACAGGGAGAGAGACCCAGTACTTC
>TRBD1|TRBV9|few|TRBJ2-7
CASSISGTGGEQYF
TGTGCCAGCAGCATATCCGGGACAGGGGGCGAGCAGTACTTC
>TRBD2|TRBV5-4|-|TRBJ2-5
CASSLAKEGGETQYF
TGTGCCAGCAGCTTGGCCAAAGAGGGAGGGGAGACCCAGTACTTC
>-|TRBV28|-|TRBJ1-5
CASSQTVYSNQPQHF
TGTGCCAGCAGTCAGACAGTTTATAGCAATCAGCCCCAGCATTTT
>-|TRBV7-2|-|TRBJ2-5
CASSLRRWVGSGQETQYF
TGTGCCAGCAGCTTACGACGTTGGGTCGGGAGTGGGCAAGAGACCCAGTACTTC
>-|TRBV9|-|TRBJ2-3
CASSVEEEADTQYF
TGTGCCAGCAGCGTAGAAGAGGAGGCAGATACGCAGTATTTT
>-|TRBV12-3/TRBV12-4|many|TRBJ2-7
CASGRSSYEQYF
TGTGCTAGCGGTAGGAGCTCCTACGAGCAGTACTTC
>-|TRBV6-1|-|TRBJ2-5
CASSEQAGQETQYF
TGTGCCAGCAGTGAACAGGCGGGTCAAGAGACCCAGTACTTC
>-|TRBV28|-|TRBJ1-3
CASSLLGGPGNTIYF
TGTGCCAGCAGTTTATTGGGGGGGCCTGGAAACACCATATATTTT
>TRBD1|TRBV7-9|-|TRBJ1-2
CASSSGTAGYTF
TGTGCCAGCAGCTCCGGGACAGCTGGCTACACCTTC
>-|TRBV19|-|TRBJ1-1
CASRKSSGFSEAFF
TGTGCCAGTAGAAAATCGTCGGGGTTTTCTGAAGCTTTCTTT
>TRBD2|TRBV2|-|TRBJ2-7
CASSEILAGTGEQYF
TGTGCCAGCAGTGAAATACTAGCGGGGACCGGCGAGCAGTACTTC
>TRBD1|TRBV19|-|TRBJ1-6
CASTMGQINSPLHF
TGTGCCAGTACCATGGGACAGATTAATTCACCCCTCCACTTT